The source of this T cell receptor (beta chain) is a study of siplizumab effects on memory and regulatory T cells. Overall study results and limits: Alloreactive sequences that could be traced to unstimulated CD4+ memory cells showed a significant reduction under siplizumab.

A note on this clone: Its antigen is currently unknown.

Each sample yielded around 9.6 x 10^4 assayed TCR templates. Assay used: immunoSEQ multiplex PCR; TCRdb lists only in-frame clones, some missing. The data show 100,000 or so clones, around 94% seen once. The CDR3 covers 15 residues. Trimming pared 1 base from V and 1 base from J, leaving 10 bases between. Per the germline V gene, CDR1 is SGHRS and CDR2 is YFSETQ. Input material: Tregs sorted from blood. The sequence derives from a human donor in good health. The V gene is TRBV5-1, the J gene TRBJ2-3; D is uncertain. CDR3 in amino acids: CASSLSGPGTDTQYF. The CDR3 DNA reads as TGCGCCAGCAGCTTGTCAGGTCCAGGCACAGATACGCAGTATTTT.